This T cell receptor beta chain was found in a study of regulatory T cells in long-lasting Graves disease. Study outcomes and limitations: Those with persistent Graves' had less TCR diversity than newly diagnosed patients. TRBV28, TRBJ1-2 and TRBJ2-5 were favored in persistent disease.

This clonotype was seen many times. Its cognate antigen is unknown. With iRepertoire HTBI primers and Arm-PCR of CDR3 regions, TCR beta libraries were built. Methods used by the authors: Segment identification across samples yielded 62 TRBV and around 13 TRBJ segments. TCRdb re-analysed the multiplex PCR reads in MiXCR, keeping a single row per CDR3 protein. The V and J calls and clone size are TCRdb's, not the authors'. The table includes approximately 310,000 distinct CDR3 sequences, more than 15% detected once. Germline CDR1 and CDR2: DFQATT and SNEGSKA (reference sequence). The CDR3 length is 15 residues. V shed 1 base and J 4 bases; nucleotides not matched to a gene: 3. Documented time point: newly diagnosed GD, antithyroid drugs for less than 3 months. PBMC RNA served as the TCR library source.

The sample was peripheral blood mononuclear cells (PBMCs), taken at new diagnosis, from a patient treated with antithyroid drugs. The TCR originated in a female donor with Graves disease. The chain employs TRBV20-1 and TRBJ1-5; 11 bases align to TRBD1. The CDR3 sequence is CSARVGTGGNQPQHF. The CDR3 DNA reads as TGCAGTGCTAGAGTCGGGACAGGGGGTAATCAGCCCCAGCATTTT.